Each of the 18 T cell receptor beta chains below was sequenced from the same sample in a study of blood T cell repertoires in COVID-19. The repertoire was sequenced with immunoSEQ multiplex PCR; TCRdb's copy has only in-frame clones and lacks some. The sample shows just under 65,000 clones, approximately 80% of them seen only once. Input material: peripheral blood. These receptors originate from a woman older than 75 with acute or convalescent COVID-19.

The chain links TRBV3-1 (or the pseudogene TRBV3-2) to TRBJ1-1; tentatively, D is TRBD1 (5 bases). V lost 3 bases, J lost 5 bases, and 7 bases lay in between. This CDR3 comprises 12 residues. Germline V lookup: CDR1 LGHDT, CDR2 YNNKEL (reference sequence). The CDR3 spells CASSQGGTEAFF. The CDR3 DNA reads as TGTGCCAGCAGCCAGGGGGGGACTGAAGCTTTCTTT.

The V call is TRBV5-6, the J call TRBJ2-2; 7 bases map to TRBD1. In germline, CDR1 is SGHDT, CDR2 YYEEEE. V shed 2 bases, J shed 0 bases, and the junction held 4 bases outside the gene matches. CDR3 length: 16 residues. The CDR3 DNA follows: TGTGCCAGCAGCTTTAGGGGGACAGCGAACACCGGGGAGCTGTTTTTT. It specifies CASSFRGTANTGELFF.

V is TRBV7-9 and J is TRBJ1-5; 7 nucleotides line up with TRBD1. CDR3 length: 15 residues. V lost 2 bases to trimming and J lost 2 bases; unmatched junction nucleotides: 3. The germline V gene encodes CDR1 SEHNR and CDR2 FQNEAQ (reference sequence). CDR3: CASSLYGTGNQPQHF. DNA of the CDR3: TGTGCCAGCAGCTTATATGGGACAGGCAATCAGCCCCAGCATTTT.

The chain recombines TRBV29-1 with TRBJ1-2; 10 nucleotides align to TRBD1. The CDR3 totals 18 residues. In germline, CDR1 is SQVTM, CDR2 ANQGSEA. The J segment lost 4 bases and the V segment lost 0 bases, leaving 14 bases of the junction unmatched. DNA for the CDR3: TGCAGCGTTGAAGATAAGTATAGTTGGACAGGGGGACCCTATGGCTACACCTTC. This gives the protein CSVEDKYSWTGGPYGYTF.

This clone was counted a few times. J is TRBJ2-2 and V is TRBV27; 7 bases map to TRBD1. The CDR3 runs to 17 residues. The V segment lost 6 bases and the J segment 0 bases; nucleotides outside the gene matches: 10. The V gene's germline CDR1 is MNHEY and CDR2 SMNVEV (reference sequence). The CDR3 here is CASRGGLGQANTGELFF. CDR3 coding DNA: TGTGCCAGCAGAGGGGGCCTCGGACAGGCGAACACCGGGGAGCTGTTTTTT.

There are a few counts of this clone. CDR3 sequence reads: CASGRASATNEKLFF. Here the CDR3 DNA reads TGTGCCAGCGGGCGGGCGAGTGCAACTAATGAAAAACTGTTTTTT. The V and J genes are TRBV28 and TRBJ1-4, with D hard to call. Trimming took 8 bases from V and 0 from J, leaving 13 bases between them. CDR3 length equals 15 residues. Germline CDR1 MDHEN, CDR2 SYDVKM.

V usage is TRBV4-1 and J usage is TRBJ1-5; D might be TRBD1 (5 bases). With 2 bases removed from V and 7 bases from J, the gap between germline ends came to 15 bases. This CDR3 is 15 amino acids long. The germline V gene has CDR1 MGHRA and CDR2 YSYEKL. The CDR3 is CASSQPGLLGQPQHF. The CDR3 nucleotides read TGCGCCAGCAGCCAACCGGGACTACTTGGCCAGCCCCAGCATTTT.

The chain has TRBV6-5 and TRBJ2-7; D might be TRBD2 (7 bases). Trimming shortened V by 6 bases and J by 3 bases, and 12 bases separated the two germline ends. The CDR3 sequence is 13 residues long. Germline CDR1 and CDR2: MNHEY and SVGAGI. DNA of the CDR3: TGTGCCAGCAGCCACAGGGAGGGCTACGAGCAGTACTTC. Translation gives CASSHREGYEQYF.

This clone was detected once. The chain uses TRBV19 and TRBJ1-5; 7 nucleotides agree with TRBD1. The CDR3 has 14 amino acids. V lost 3 bases and J lost 5; bases outside the gene matches: 4. The germline CDR1 and CDR2 sequences are LNHDA and SQIVND (reference sequence). CDR3 sequence reads: CASSIGTEHQPQHF. As DNA, the CDR3 is TGTGCCAGTAGTATCGGGACAGAGCATCAGCCCCAGCATTTT.

The CDR3 sequence: CASSFWGGSFYPVDEQFF. The CDR3 DNA sequence: TGTGCCAGCAGTTTCTGGGGCGGGAGTTTTTATCCGGTGGATGAGCAGTTCTTC. This chain links TRBV28 with TRBJ2-1; 7 nucleotides align to TRBD2. Looked up from germline, CDR1 is MDHEN and CDR2 is SYDVKM. The CDR3 consists of 18 residues. V was pared by 3 bases and J by 8 bases, with 19 bases of the junction left unmatched.

This clone showed up many times. The chain combines TRBV5-1 with TRBJ1-3; D perhaps matches TRBD1 (5 bases). CDR1 is SGHRS and CDR2 is YFSETQ in the germline V gene. V was pared by 1 base and J by 1 base, with 18 bases between. There are 18 residues in the CDR3. CDR3 coding DNA: TGCGCCAGCAGCTTGAAAGTTGGGGGACTCGATTCTGGAAACACCATATATTTT. As protein: CASSLKVGGLDSGNTIYF.

The V call is TRBV27, the J call TRBJ2-1; TRBD2 matches 8 bases. Germline-derived CDR1 and CDR2 are MNHEY and SMNVEV (reference sequence). The CDR3 has 16 amino acids. Trimming at V came to 5 bases and at J to 9 bases, leaving 15 bases not matched to a gene. The CDR3 coding sequence is TGTGCCAGCAGTCCCAAACCGGGAGGGTTTACCGCTGAGCAGTTCTTC. Translation: CASSPKPGGFTAEQFF.

The V gene is TRBV20-1, the J gene TRBJ2-3; D gene uncertain. The CDR3 has 11 residues. Germline-derived CDR1 and CDR2 are DFQATT and SNEGSKA (reference sequence). The V and J ends lost 5 bases and 4 bases respectively, with 7 bases between them. The DNA of the CDR3 is TGCAGTGCTGTCGAGGCAGATACGCAGTATTTT. Translating gives CSAVEADTQYF.

The rearrangement links TRBV27 to TRBJ1-5, with D uncertain. Germline V gene lookup returns CDR1 MNHEY and CDR2 SMNVEV (reference sequence). The V end lost 7 bases, the J end lost 2 bases, and 12 bases lay between the germline ends. The CDR3 is 14 amino acids. CDR3 loop: CASKRVGGNQPQHF. Written as DNA, the CDR3 is TGTGCCAGCAAGAGGGTTGGCGGCAATCAGCCCCAGCATTTT.

This chain uses TRBV7-9 with TRBJ2-3, with 13 bases fitting TRBD2. CDR1 and CDR2 from the germline V gene are SEHNR and FQNEAQ (reference sequence). V trimming: 4 bases; J trimming: 2 bases; junction bases outside the gene matches: 6. The CDR3 runs 17 residues. The CDR3 DNA sequence: TGTGCCAGCAGCTGGGGACTAGCGGGGACCGACACAGATACGCAGTATTTT. This codes for CASSWGLAGTDTDTQYF.

The chain couples TRBV7-9 to TRBJ1-2; tentative D call: TRBD1 (6 bases). V was shortened by 4 bases and J by 2 bases, with 11 bases between the two germline ends. The CDR3 runs 14 residues. The germline gives CDR1 SEHNR, CDR2 FQNEAQ (reference sequence). The DNA for the CDR3 is TGTGCCAGCAGCTCCCGGACAGAGAACTATGGCTACACCTTC. This sequence encodes CASSSRTENYGYTF.

This clone came up a few times. The chain carries TRBV21-1 and TRBJ1-1; no check of the table's D call, TRBD1, against the DNA was made. TRBV21-1 is given as a pseudogene. This CDR3 contains 15 residues. CDR3 sequence reads: CASSKSSRGITEAFF. Written as DNA, the CDR3 is TGTGCCAGCAGCAAATCTAGCAGGGGCATCACTGAAGCTTTCTTT.

The table lists this clone with a few counts. V gene TRBV27 combines with J gene TRBJ1-3; no reliable D call. Germline loops: CDR1 MNHEY, CDR2 SMNVEV (reference sequence). The CDR3 sequence is 13 residues long. The V and J ends lost 3 bases and 8 bases respectively, with 11 bases between them. The CDR3 loop is CASSFGALDTIYF. The CDR3 region has the DNA TGTGCCAGCAGTTTCGGTGCTCTTGACACCATATATTTT.